Sequencing of this TCR beta chain was carried out in a study of PD-1 blockade in classical Hodgkin lymphoma. From germline, CDR1 is PRHDT and CDR2 FYEKMQ (reference sequence). The junction had 3 bases not matched to a gene; V was cut back by 5 bases and J by 2 bases. This CDR3 spans 15 amino acids. Profiled with immunoSEQ multiplex PCR; TCRdb holds only in-frame clones, not every one. The sample has about 50,000 clones; 90% are singletons. This sample's time point: cycle 4 day 1 (C4D1), after more than five weeks of nivolumab. Patients all relapsed after autologous stem cell transplantation, and there was variation in brentuximab vedotin exposure.

The receptor comes from a human donor with classical Hodgkin lymphoma. The sample consisted of peripheral blood mononuclear cells (PBMCs), taken before the fourth cycle of nivolumab. The V call is TRBV13, the J call TRBJ2-1, with TRBD2 matching over 10 bases. Here the CDR3 reads CASSLAGEAYNEQFF. The CDR3 DNA reads TGTGCCAGCAGCCTAGCGGGAGAGGCCTACAATGAGCAGTTCTTC.